Detailed here is one T cell receptor beta chain. The entry originates in a study of blood T cell repertoires in COVID-19. Whole-study context: T cells, B-cell-depleted T cells, or PBMCs provided the cDNA or gDNA that served as material.

V dropped 4 bases and J dropped 7 bases, with 11 bases sitting between them. The CDR3 contains 13 residues. Germline CDR1 and CDR2: LGHDT and YNNKEL (reference sequence). The table came from immunoSEQ multiplex PCR; TCRdb's copy has only in-frame clones and leaves some out. The sample includes 150,000 or so clones, 65% to 90% of them seen just once. The source material was peripheral blood. This rearrangement joins TRBV3-1 (or the pseudogene TRBV3-2) to TRBJ2-1, with D maybe TRBD2 (5 bases). This clonotype originated in a woman in her fifties or sixties with COVID-19, enrolled during active disease. CDR3 bases: TGTGCCAGCAGCCTCGGGATAATTAATGAGCAGTTCTTC. Its protein is CASSLGIINEQFF.